Here is one T cell receptor beta chain with its context. The antigen remains undetermined. This sample was included in a study of post-analysis software for immune sequencing data. Study information: The study covered relapsing-remitting, secondary progressive and progressive-relapsing courses of multiple sclerosis.

Every TCR beta cDNA library bore unique molecular identifiers. TCRdb redid the calling of the PCR reads with MiXCR, one entry per CDR3 protein. The sample holds about 380,000 distinct CDR3 sequences, roughly 35% seen once. The study, taken as a whole, reports: When the samples were clustered directly with F measure, those that had been prepared in the same batch showed strong co-clustering. About five TRBV segments were more frequent in patients than controls; TRBV5-6, TRBV5-1 and TRBV20-1 belonged to this group. Controls showed significantly higher normalized Chao1 diversity than did multiple sclerosis patients.

This CDR3 region has 18 residues. Germline V CDR1 and CDR2: LNHDA, SQIVND (reference sequence). The V end lost 1 base, the J end lost 2 bases, and 18 bases lay between the germline ends. The chain joins TRBV19 to TRBJ1-5; D is unresolved. The specimen was blood. This receptor was taken from a girl aged 5-17 years with multiple sclerosis. CDR3 bases: TGTGCCAGTAGTATAGGGGTCTTGCGTGGCACAGGCAATCAGCCCCAGCATTTT. It is translated as CASSIGVLRGTGNQPQHF.